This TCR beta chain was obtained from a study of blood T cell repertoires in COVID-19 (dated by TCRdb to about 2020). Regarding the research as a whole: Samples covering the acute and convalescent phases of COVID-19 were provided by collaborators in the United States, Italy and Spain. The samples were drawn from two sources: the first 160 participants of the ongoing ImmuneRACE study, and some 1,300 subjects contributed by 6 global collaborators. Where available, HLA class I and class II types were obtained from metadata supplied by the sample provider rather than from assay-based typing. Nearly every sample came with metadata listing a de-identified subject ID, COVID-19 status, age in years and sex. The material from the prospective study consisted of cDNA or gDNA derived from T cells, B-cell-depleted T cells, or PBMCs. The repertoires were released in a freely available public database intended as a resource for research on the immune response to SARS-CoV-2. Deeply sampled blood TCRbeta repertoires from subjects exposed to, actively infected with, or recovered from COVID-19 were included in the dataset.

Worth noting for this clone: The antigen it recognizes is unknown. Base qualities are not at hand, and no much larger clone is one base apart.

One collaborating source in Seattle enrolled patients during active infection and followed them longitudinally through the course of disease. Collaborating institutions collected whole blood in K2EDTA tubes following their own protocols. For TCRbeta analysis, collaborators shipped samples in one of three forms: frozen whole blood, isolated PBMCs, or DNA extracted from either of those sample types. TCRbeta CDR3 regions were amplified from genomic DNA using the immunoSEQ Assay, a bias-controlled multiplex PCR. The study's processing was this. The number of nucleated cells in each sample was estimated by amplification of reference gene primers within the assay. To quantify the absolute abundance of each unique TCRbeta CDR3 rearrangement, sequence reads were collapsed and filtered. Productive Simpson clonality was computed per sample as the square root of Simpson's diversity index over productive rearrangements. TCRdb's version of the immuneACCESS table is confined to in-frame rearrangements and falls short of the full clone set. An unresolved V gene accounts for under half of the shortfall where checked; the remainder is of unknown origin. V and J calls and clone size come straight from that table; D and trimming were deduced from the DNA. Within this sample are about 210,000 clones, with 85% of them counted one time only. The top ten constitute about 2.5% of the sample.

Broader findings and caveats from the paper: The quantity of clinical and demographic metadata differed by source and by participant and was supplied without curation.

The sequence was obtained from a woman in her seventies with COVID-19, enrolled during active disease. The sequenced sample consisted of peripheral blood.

The DNA is TGTGCCAGCAGCAAAGTTATTCCGACAGGGTGCAATCAGCCCCAGCATTTT. This gives the protein CASSKVIPTGCNQPQHF. The chain uses TRBV21-1 and TRBJ1-5; the table's D call TRBD1 went unverified against the DNA. TRBV21-1 represents a pseudogene. The CDR3 covers 17 residues, taking in both the cysteine and the phenylalanine. Kept here is only the CDR3 DNA, which spans 51 bases and is read in frame from base 1.